A selection of T cell receptor beta chains follows, all from one sample in a study of cytomegalovirus exposure and HLA in healthy donors. TCRdb's table, derived via immunoSEQ multiplex PCR, lists solely in-frame clones and lacks some. The sample consists of about 160,000 clones, approximately 62% of them appearing once. Sequencing used PBMCs. These receptors all come from a middle-aged man in good health and CMV-seronegative. CDR3s include the opening cysteine and the closing phenylalanine or tryptophan. D genes are given only for firm matches. Rows may omit the clone size; those that give it use once, few, many or a size class.

. | TRBJ2-7 | . | TRBV29-1 | CSVARGTGLAYEQYF | TGCAGCGTTGCGAGGGGGACCGGGTTGGCCTACGAGCAGTACTTC
. | TRBJ1-1 | . | TRBV7-6 | CASSLVGGPVTEAFF | TGTGCCAGCAGCTTAGTAGGGGGACCCGTCACTGAAGCTTTCTTT
few | TRBJ1-3 | . | TRBV7-8 | CASSLDPVNTIYF | TGTGCCAGCAGCTTAGATCCGGTAAACACCATATATTTT
. | TRBJ1-5 | . | TRBV18 | CASSSGDLNQPQHF | TGTGCCAGCTCTTCAGGGGACCTCAATCAGCCCCAGCATTTT
. | TRBJ2-5 | TRBD1 | TRBV11-1 | CASSSRQGARETQYF | TGTGCCAGCAGTTCGCGACAGGGGGCGAGAGAGACCCAGTACTTC
few | TRBJ2-2 | . | TRBV6-4 | CASSDSYRAPGELFF | TGTGCCAGCAGTGACTCGTACAGGGCCCCCGGGGAGCTGTTTTTT
. | TRBJ1-4 | TRBD1 | TRBV6-5 | CASSSPGQGREKLFF | TGTGCCAGCAGTTCCCCGGGACAGGGGCGTGAAAAACTGTTTTTT
. | TRBJ2-3 | TRBD2 | TRBV6-6 | CASSNLAGLQYF | TGTGCCAGCAGCAACCTAGCGGGGTTGCAGTATTTT
. | TRBJ1-2 | TRBD1 | TRBV5-1 | CASSNPGQYGYTF | TGCGCCAGCAGCAATCCGGGACAGTATGGCTACACCTTC
. | TRBJ1-5 | . | TRBV7-9 | CASSLAIVGVGNQPQHF | TGTGCCAGCAGCTTAGCAATAGTCGGGGTTGGCAATCAGCCCCAGCATTTT
few | TRBJ2-4 | TRBD1 | TRBV6-1 | CASSGLVQGYGNIQYF | TGTGCCAGCAGTGGACTGGTACAGGGGTACGGAAACATTCAGTACTTC
. | TRBJ1-1 | . | TRBV6-1 | CASSEGGGATEAFF | TGTGCCAGCAGTGAAGGAGGGGGGGCCACTGAAGCTTTCTTT
. | TRBJ2-3 | TRBD2 | TRBV5-1 | CASSLGTSYDTQYF | TGCGCCAGCAGCTTGGGGACTAGTTACGATACGCAGTATTTT
. | TRBJ2-1 | TRBD1 | TRBV5-1 | CASSLGQGVGEGYREQFF | TGCGCCAGCAGCTTGGGACAGGGAGTAGGTGAGGGTTATCGGGAGCAGTTCTTC
. | TRBJ1-5 | . | TRBV19 | CASSPADSWDQPQHF | TGTGCCAGTAGTCCTGCGGACTCTTGGGATCAGCCCCAGCATTTT
. | TRBJ2-1 | TRBD1 | TRBV6-1 | CASSEWDSPYNEQFF | TGTGCCAGCAGTGAATGGGACAGCCCTTACAATGAGCAGTTCTTC
. | TRBJ2-3 | . | TRBV29-1 | CSVGGGGNQQYF | TGCAGCGTTGGGGGAGGAGGGAATCAGCAGTATTTT
. | TRBJ2-1 | TRBD1 | TRBV19 | CASSAGTGGKDEQFF | TGTGCCAGTAGTGCCGGGACAGGGGGTAAGGATGAGCAGTTCTTC
. | TRBJ2-7 | . | TRBV27 | CASGGTGPPYEQYF | TGTGCCAGTGGGGGAACAGGGCCCCCCTACGAGCAGTACTTC
. | TRBJ2-7 | TRBD2 | TRBV4-1 | CASSQASGGPGEHYEQYF | TGCGCCAGCAGCCAAGCTAGCGGGGGGCCCGGGGAACATTACGAGCAGTACTTC
. | TRBJ2-7 | TRBD1 | TRBV2 | CASSQGQGGTYEQYF | TGTGCCAGCAGTCAAGGACAGGGGGGCACCTACGAGCAGTACTTC
. | TRBJ1-6 | . | TRBV10-2 | CASSTPGNSPLHF | TGCGCCAGCAGTACCCCAGGGAATTCACCCCTCCACTTT
few | TRBJ1-1 | TRBD1 | TRBV5-4 | CASSPRDRGPEAFF | TGTGCCAGCAGCCCACGGGACAGGGGCCCTGAAGCTTTCTTT
few | TRBJ2-7 | TRBD1 | TRBV7-8 | CASSSQGAQRGEQYF | TGTGCCAGCAGCTCTCAGGGGGCTCAGCGAGGCGAGCAGTACTTC
. | TRBJ1-1 | . | TRBV6-1 | CASRETQDTEAFF | TGTGCCAGCAGAGAGACACAGGACACTGAAGCTTTCTTT
. | TRBJ1-1 | . | TRBV11-2 | CASSLGQWTAEAFF | TGTGCCAGCAGCTTAGGACAGTGGACCGCTGAAGCTTTCTTT
once | TRBJ2-7 | TRBD1 | TRBV27 | CASSLKQGAVHEQYF | TGTGCCAGCAGTTTGAAACAGGGGGCTGTCCACGAGCAGTACTTC
few | TRBJ1-3 | TRBD1 | TRBV4-1 | CASSYRGPEDTIYF | TGCGCCAGCAGCTACAGGGGGCCTGAGGACACCATATATTTT
. | TRBJ1-1 | . | TRBV5-8 | CASSYRTVLNTEAFF | TGTGCCAGCAGCTACCGGACAGTCTTGAACACTGAAGCTTTCTTT
. | TRBJ2-2 | TRBD1 | TRBV19 | CASSAQGAGTGELFF | TGTGCCAGTAGTGCACAGGGGGCTGGCACCGGGGAGCTGTTTTTT
. | TRBJ2-1 | . | TRBV19 | CASSKQGSYNEQFF | TGTGCCAGTAGTAAACAGGGTTCCTACAATGAGCAGTTCTTC
. | TRBJ1-1 | . | TRBV5-1 | CASSLNAGLGAEAFF | TGCGCCAGCAGCTTGAACGCAGGTCTTGGCGCTGAAGCTTTCTTT
. | TRBJ2-3 | TRBD1 | TRBV5-1 | CASSLTSGTGGTDTQYF | TGCGCCAGCAGCTTAACATCCGGGACAGGGGGCACAGATACGCAGTATTTT
few | TRBJ2-7 | TRBD2 | TRBV5-6 | CASSLSSGIYEQYF | TGTGCCAGCAGCCTTTCTAGCGGTATCTACGAGCAGTACTTC
. | TRBJ1-1 | TRBD1 | TRBV6-5 | CASSNRQGVRTEAFF | TGTGCCAGCAGTAACCGACAGGGGGTGCGCACTGAAGCTTTCTTT
once | TRBJ2-7 | . | TRBV7-9 | CASSLVTENNEQYF | TGTGCCAGCAGCTTAGTGACAGAAAACAACGAGCAGTACTTC
. | TRBJ1-1 | . | TRBV5-1 | CASRQGQMNTEAFF | TGCGCCAGCAGGCAGGGGCAGATGAACACTGAAGCTTTCTTT
once | TRBJ1-5 | . | TRBV28 | CASRVGGLLSNQPQHF | TGTGCCAGCAGGGTCGGAGGTCTACTTAGCAATCAGCCCCAGCATTTT
. | TRBJ2-3 | TRBD2 | TRBV9 | CASSGTGTSGVNTQYF | TGTGCCAGCAGCGGAACCGGGACTAGCGGGGTAAATACGCAGTATTTT
. | TRBJ1-2 | . | TRBV11-2 | CASSLEIGGGSGYTF | TGTGCCAGCAGCTTAGAGATCGGGGGAGGCAGTGGCTACACCTTC
. | TRBJ1-1 | . | TRBV19 | CASSIRAPRRDTEAFF | TGTGCCAGTAGTATCCGGGCCCCCCGGAGGGACACTGAAGCTTTCTTT
few | TRBJ1-5 | . | TRBV19 | CASSIGKHFYYQPQHF | TGTGCCAGTAGTATAGGTAAACACTTCTACTACCAGCCCCAGCATTTT